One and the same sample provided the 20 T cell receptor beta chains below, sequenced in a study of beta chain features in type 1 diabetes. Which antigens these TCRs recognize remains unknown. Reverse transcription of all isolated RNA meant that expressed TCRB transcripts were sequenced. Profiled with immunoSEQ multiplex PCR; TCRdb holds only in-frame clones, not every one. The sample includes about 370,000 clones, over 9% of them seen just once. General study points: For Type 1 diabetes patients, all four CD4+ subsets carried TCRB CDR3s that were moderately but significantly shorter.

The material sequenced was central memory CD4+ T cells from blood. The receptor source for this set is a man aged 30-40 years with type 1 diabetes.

The CDR3 spells CASSSGGALDNSPLHF. Here the CDR3 DNA reads TGTGCCAGCAGCTCCGGTGGGGCCCTCGATAATTCACCCCTCCACTTT. The chain couples TRBV7-9 to TRBJ1-6, with D possibly being TRBD1 (5 bases). Between the trimmed V and J ends, which lost 4 bases and 5 bases, there was a span of 15 bases. The CDR3 extends over 16 amino acids. The germline V gene encodes CDR1 SEHNR and CDR2 FQNEAQ (reference sequence).

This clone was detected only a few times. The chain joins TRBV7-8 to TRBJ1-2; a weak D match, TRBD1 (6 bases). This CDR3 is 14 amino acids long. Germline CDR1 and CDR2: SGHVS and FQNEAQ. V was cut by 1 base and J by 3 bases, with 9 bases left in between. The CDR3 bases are TGTGCCAGCAGCTTAGGAGGACAGTACTATGGCTACACCTTC. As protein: CASSLGGQYYGYTF. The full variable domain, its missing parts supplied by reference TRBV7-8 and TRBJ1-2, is GAGVSQSPRYKVAKRGQDVALRCDPISGHVSLFWYQQALGQGPEFLTYFQNEAQLDKSGLPSDRFFAERPEGSVSTLKIQRTQQEDSAVYLCASSLGGQYYGYTFGSGTRLTVV.

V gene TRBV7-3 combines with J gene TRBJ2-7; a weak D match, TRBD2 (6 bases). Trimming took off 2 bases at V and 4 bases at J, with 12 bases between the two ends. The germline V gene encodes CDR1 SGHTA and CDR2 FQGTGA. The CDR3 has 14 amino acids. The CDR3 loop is CASSLGGAEYEQYF. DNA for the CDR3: TGTGCCAGCAGCTTAGGAGGGGCCGAGTACGAGCAGTACTTC.

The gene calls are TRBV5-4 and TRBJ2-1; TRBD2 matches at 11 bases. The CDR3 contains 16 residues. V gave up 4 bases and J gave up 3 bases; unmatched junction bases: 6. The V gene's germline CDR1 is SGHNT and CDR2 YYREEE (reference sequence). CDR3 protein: CASSTKTSGGYNEQFF. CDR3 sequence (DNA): TGTGCCAGCAGCACCAAAACTAGCGGGGGCTACAATGAGCAGTTCTTC.

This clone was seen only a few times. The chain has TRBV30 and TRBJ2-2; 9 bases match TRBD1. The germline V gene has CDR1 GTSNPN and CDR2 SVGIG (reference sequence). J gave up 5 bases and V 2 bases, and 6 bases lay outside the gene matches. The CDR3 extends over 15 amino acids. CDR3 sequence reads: CAWSITGGRTGELFF. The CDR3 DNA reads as TGTGCCTGGAGTATTACAGGGGGCCGGACCGGGGAGCTGTTTTTT.

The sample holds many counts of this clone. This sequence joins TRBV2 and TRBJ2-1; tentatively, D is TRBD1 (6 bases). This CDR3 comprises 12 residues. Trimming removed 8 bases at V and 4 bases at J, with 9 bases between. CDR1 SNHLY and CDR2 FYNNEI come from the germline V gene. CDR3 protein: CASLTGYNEQFF. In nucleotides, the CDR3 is TGTGCCAGCCTAACAGGGTACAATGAGCAGTTCTTC.

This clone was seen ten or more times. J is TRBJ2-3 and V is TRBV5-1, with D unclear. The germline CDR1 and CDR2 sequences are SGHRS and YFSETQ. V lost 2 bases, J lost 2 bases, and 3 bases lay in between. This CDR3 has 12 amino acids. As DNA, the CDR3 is TGCGCCAGCAGCTTCGACACAGATACGCAGTATTTT. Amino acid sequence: CASSFDTDTQYF.

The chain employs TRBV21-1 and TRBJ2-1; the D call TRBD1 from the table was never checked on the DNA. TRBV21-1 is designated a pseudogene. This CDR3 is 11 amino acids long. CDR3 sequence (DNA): TGTGCCAGCAGCCAGGGTAATGAGCAGTTCTTC. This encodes CASSQGNEQFF.

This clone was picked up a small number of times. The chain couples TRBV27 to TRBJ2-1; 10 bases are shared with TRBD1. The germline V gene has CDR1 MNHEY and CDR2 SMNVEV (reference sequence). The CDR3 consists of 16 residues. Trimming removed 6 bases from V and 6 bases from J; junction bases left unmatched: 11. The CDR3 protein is CASSARGQGPLNEQFF. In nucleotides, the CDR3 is TGTGCCAGCAGCGCCCGGGGACAGGGGCCTCTCAATGAGCAGTTCTTC.

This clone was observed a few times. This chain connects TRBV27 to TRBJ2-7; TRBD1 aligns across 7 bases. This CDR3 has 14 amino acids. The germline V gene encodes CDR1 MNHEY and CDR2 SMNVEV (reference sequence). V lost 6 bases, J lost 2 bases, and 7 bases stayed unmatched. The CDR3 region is CASSLKTGTYEQYF. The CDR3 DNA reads TGTGCCAGCAGCCTTAAGACAGGGACCTACGAGCAGTACTTC.

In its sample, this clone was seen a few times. CDR3 amino acids: CASSDRGSYGYTF. The CDR3 DNA sequence: TGTGCCAGCAGTGATCGGGGGTCCTATGGCTACACCTTC. The rearrangement links TRBV14 to TRBJ1-2; perhaps TRBD1 as D (5 bases). Germline V lookup: CDR1 SGHDN, CDR2 FVKESK. The V and J ends lost 6 bases and 4 bases respectively, with 12 bases between them. This CDR3 is 13 amino acids long.

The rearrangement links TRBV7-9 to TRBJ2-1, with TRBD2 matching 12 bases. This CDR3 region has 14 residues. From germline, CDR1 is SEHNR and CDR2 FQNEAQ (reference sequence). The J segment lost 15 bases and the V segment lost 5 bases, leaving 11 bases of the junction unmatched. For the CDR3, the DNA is TGTGCCAGCAGCCCGGGACTAGCGGGCTCCAGGGTGTTCTTC. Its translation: CASSPGLAGSRVFF.

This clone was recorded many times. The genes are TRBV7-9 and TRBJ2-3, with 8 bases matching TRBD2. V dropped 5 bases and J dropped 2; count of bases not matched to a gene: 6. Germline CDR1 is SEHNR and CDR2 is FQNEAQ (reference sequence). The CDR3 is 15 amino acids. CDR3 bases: TGTGCCAGCAGCGGGGGACTAGGCCCCACAGATACGCAGTATTTT. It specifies CASSGGLGPTDTQYF.

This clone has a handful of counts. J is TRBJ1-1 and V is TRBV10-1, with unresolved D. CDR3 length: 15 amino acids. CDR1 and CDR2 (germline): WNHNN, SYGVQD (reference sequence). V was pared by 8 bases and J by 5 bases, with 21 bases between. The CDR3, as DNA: TGCGCCAGCCGATCAGCCCAGGCCGAGGGAACTGAAGCTTTCTTT. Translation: CASRSAQAEGTEAFF.

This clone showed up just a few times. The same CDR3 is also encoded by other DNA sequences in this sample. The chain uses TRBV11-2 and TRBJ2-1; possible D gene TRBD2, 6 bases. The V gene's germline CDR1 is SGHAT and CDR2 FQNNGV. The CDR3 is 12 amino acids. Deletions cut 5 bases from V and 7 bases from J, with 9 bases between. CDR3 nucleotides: TGTGCCAGCAGCCTCAGCGGGAATGAGCAGTTCTTC. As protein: CASSLSGNEQFF.

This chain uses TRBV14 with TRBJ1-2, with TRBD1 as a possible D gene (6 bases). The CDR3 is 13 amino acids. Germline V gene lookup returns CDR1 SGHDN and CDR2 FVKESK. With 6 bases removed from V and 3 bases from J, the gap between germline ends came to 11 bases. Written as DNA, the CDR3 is TGTGCCAGCAGACAACAGGGACACTATGGCTACACCTTC. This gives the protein CASRQQGHYGYTF.

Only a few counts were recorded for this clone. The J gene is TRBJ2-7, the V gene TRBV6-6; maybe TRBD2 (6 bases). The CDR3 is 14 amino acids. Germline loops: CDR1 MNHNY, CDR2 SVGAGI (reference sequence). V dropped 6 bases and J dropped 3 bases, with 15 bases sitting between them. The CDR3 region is CASRPGLPGYEQYF. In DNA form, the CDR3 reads TGTGCCAGCAGGCCGGGACTCCCGGGCTACGAGCAGTACTTC.

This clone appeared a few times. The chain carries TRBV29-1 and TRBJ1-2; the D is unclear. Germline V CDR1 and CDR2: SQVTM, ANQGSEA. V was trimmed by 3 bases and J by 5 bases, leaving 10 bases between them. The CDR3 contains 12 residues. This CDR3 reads CSVDVLGYGYTF. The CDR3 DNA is TGCAGCGTTGACGTGTTGGGGTATGGCTACACCTTC.

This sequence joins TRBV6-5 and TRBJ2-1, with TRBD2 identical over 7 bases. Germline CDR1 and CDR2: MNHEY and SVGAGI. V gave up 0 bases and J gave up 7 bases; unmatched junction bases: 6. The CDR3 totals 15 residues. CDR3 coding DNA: TGTGCCAGCAGTTACTCTCCGGGAGGAAGGAATGAGCAGTTCTTC. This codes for CASSYSPGGRNEQFF.

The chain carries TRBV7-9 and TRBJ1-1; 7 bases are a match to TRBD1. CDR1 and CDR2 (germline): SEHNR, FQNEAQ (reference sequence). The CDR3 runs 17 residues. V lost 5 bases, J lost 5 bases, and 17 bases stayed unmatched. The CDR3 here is CASSVGTLTGRRTEAFF. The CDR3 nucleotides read TGTGCCAGCAGCGTAGGGACCTTGACAGGGCGGCGGACTGAAGCTTTCTTT.